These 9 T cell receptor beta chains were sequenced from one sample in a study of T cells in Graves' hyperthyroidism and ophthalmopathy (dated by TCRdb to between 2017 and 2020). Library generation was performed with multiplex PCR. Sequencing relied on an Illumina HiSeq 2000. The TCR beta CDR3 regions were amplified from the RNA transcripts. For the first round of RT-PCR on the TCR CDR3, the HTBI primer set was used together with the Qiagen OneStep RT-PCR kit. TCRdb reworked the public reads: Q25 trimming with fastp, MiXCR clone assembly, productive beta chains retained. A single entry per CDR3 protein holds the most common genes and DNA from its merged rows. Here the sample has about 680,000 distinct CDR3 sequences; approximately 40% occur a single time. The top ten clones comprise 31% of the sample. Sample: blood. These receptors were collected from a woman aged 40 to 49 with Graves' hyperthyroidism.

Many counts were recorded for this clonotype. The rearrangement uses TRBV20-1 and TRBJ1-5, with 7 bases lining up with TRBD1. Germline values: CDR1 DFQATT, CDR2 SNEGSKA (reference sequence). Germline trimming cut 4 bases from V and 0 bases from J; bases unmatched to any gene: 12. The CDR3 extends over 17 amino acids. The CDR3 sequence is CSATTGAGTVSNQPQHF. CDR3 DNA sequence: TGCAGTGCTACAACAGGGGCGGGTACAGTTAGCAATCAGCCCCAGCATTTT.

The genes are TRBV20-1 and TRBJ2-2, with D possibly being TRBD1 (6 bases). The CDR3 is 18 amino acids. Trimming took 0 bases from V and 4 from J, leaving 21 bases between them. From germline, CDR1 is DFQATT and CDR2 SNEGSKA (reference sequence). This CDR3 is CSARDRIEQGHSTGELFF. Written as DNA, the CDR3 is TGCAGTGCTAGAGATAGAATTGAACAGGGACATTCCACCGGGGAGCTGTTTTTT.

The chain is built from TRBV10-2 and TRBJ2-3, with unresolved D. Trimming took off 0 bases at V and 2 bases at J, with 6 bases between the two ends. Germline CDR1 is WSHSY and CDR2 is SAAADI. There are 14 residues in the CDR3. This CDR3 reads CASSESIPTDTQYF. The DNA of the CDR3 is TGCGCCAGCAGTGAGTCCATCCCCACAGATACGCAGTATTTT.

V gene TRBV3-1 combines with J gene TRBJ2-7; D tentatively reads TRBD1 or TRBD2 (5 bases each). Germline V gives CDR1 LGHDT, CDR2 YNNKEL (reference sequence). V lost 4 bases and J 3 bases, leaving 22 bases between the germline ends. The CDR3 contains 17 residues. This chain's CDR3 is CASSPLPGKGPNYEQYF. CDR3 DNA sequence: TGTGCCAGCAGCCCGCTCCCTGGAAAGGGACCGAACTACGAGCAGTACTTC.

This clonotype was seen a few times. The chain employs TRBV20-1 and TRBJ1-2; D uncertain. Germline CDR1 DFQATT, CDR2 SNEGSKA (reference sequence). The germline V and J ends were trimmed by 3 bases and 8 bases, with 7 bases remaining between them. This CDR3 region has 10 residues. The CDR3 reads CSASFTGYTF. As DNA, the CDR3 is TGCAGTGCTAGTTTCACGGGCTACACCTTC.

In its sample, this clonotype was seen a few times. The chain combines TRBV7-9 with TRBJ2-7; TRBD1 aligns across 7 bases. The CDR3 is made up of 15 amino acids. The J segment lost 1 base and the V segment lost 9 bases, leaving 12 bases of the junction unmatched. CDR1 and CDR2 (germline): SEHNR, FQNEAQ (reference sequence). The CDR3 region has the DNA TGTGCCAGTAGTAGCAGACAGGGTGGGTCCTACGAGCAGTACTTC. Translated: CASSSRQGGSYEQYF.

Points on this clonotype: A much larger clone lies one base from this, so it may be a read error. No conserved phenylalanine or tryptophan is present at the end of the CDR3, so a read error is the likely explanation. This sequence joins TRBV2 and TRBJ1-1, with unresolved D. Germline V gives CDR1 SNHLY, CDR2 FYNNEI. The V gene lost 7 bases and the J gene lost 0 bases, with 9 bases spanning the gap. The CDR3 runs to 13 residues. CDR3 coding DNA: TGTGCCAGCAACGGGCAGATGAACACTGAAGCTTTCCTT. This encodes CASNGQMNTEAFL.

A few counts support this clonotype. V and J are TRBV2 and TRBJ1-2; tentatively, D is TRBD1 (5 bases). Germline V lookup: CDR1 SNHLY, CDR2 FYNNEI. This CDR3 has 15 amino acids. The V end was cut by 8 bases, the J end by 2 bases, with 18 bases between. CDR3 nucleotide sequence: TGTGCCAGCTCACCGTCGGAGGGGCGCAACTATGGCTACACCTTC. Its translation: CASSPSEGRNYGYTF. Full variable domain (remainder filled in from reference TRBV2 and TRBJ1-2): EPEVTQTPSHQVTQMGQEVILRCVPISNHLYFYWYRQILGQKVEFLVSFYNNEISEKSEIFDDQFSVERPDGSNFTLKIRSTKLEDSAMYFCASSPSEGRNYGYTFGSGTRLTVV.

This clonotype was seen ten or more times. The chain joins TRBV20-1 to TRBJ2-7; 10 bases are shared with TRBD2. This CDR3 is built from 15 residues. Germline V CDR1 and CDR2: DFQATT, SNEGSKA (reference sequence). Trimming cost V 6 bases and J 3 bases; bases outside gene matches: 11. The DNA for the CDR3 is TGCAGTGCGATGTCCCCACTAGCGGGAAGCTACGAGCAGTACTTC. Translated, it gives CSAMSPLAGSYEQYF.